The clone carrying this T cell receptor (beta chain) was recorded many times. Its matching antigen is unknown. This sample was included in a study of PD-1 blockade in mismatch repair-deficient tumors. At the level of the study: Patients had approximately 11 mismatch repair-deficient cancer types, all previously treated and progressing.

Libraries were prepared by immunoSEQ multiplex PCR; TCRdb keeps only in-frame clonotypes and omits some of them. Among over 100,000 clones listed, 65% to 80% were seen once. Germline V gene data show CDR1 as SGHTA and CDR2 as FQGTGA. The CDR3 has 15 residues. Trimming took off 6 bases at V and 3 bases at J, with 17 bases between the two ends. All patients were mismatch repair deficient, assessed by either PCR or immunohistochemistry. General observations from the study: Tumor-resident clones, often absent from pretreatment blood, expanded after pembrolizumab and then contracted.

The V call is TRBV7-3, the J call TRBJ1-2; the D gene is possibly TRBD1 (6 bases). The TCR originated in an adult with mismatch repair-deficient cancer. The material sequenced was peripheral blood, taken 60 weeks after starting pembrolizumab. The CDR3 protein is CASSFGGGSHYGYTF. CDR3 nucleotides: TGTGCCAGCAGTTTCGGAGGGGGGAGCCACTATGGCTACACCTTC.